Only one count was recorded for the clone carrying this T cell receptor beta chain. As originally analysed: By means of reference gene primer amplification, nucleated cell counts were estimated. The data were produced by immunoSEQ multiplex PCR, yet TCRdb's version contains in-frame clones alone and is incomplete. V and J calls and clone size are copied from that table; D and trimming were computed from the DNA. This sample has about 100,000 clones, with just over 85% found just once. These data belong to a study of blood T cell repertoires in COVID-19. The overall study: Collection of acute and convalescent COVID-19 samples took place in the United States, Italy and Spain.

Trimming removed 2 bases from V and 0 bases from J, with 10 bases in between. Per the germline V gene, CDR1 is SGHAT and CDR2 is FQDESV (reference sequence). The CDR3 totals 16 residues. The sequencing input was peripheral blood. The clonotype comes from a woman aged 60 to 75 in a cohort sampled during active or convalescent COVID-19. The chain is built from TRBV11-1 and TRBJ2-2; weak D call: TRBD1 (6 bases). CDR3 loop: CASSLIRGPNTGELFF. In DNA form, the CDR3 reads TGTGCCAGCAGCTTAATCAGGGGTCCGAACACCGGGGAGCTGTTTTTT.